This entry features one T cell receptor (beta chain) sequence. V was pared by 7 bases and J by 3 bases, with 10 bases of the junction left unmatched. Germline CDR1 LNHDA, CDR2 SQIVND (reference sequence). The CDR3 length is 15 residues. The sample is drawn from a study of blood T cell repertoires in COVID-19. Assay used: immunoSEQ multiplex PCR; TCRdb lists only in-frame clones, some missing. The data contain around 310,000 clones, about 87% of them singletons. Enrollees, about 18 to 95 years old, lived in roughly 24 US areas. The genes are TRBV19 and TRBJ1-1; 8 positions agree with TRBD1. This receptor was taken from a man aged 30 to 45 who had recovered from COVID-19. Sequenced sample: PBMCs or T cells enriched from blood (not recorded which). The CDR3 region has the DNA TGTGCCAGTAAGACAGGGGCAAGGGAATACACTGAAGCTTTCTTT. Translating it yields CASKTGAREYTEAFF.